Sequencing of this T cell receptor (beta chain) was carried out in a study of identifying expanded T cells in peripheral blood. The ends lost 2 bases at V and 4 bases at J; junction bases unmatched: 6. Germline V CDR1 and CDR2: GTSNPN, SVGIG (reference sequence). This CDR3 is built from 14 residues. The method was immunoSEQ multiplex PCR; TCRdb's version includes in-frame clones alone and lacks a portion of them. The sample contains approximately 94,000 clones, over 70% of which appear only once. For this clone: Antigen: not known.

Healthy donors had no documented immune events, such as infections, while sampled. Notes on the study in general: Around 1.2 clones differed between technical replicates, versus around 15 and 19 over time. Approximately two-week clone count variance significantly increased as total template count grew.

This clonotype originated in a person aged 18-69 years in good health. The rearrangement uses TRBV30 and TRBJ2-7; TRBD1 agrees at 9 bases. Sequenced material: blood. CDR3 DNA sequence: TGTGCCTGGAGTCTAGGGACAGGGCTTTACGAGCAGTACTTC. Its protein product is CAWSLGTGLYEQYF. Filled out from reference TRBV30 and TRBJ2-7, the complete variable domain reads SQTIHQWPATLVQPVGSPLSLECTVEGTSNPNLYWYRQAAGRGLQLLFYSVGIGQISSEVPQNLSASRPQDRQFILSSKKLLLSDSGFYLCAWSLGTGLYEQYFGPGTRLTVT.